This T cell receptor (beta chain) appears in the sequencing data of a study of blood T cell repertoires in COVID-19. Germline CDR1 is SGHDN and CDR2 is FVKESK. The V end lost 4 bases, the J end lost 2 bases, and 10 bases lay between the germline ends. The CDR3 runs 14 residues. The assay was immunoSEQ multiplex PCR, and TCRdb's table has in-frame clones only and misses some. The table has approximately 61,000 clones, 65% to 85% seen once. Sequenced: peripheral blood. The V call is TRBV14, the J call TRBJ2-3; D unclear. The source is a woman in her seventies with acute or convalescent COVID-19. CDR3 in DNA: TGTGCCAGCAGCCGAGTTTTCACCACAGATACGCAGTATTTT. This codes for CASSRVFTTDTQYF.